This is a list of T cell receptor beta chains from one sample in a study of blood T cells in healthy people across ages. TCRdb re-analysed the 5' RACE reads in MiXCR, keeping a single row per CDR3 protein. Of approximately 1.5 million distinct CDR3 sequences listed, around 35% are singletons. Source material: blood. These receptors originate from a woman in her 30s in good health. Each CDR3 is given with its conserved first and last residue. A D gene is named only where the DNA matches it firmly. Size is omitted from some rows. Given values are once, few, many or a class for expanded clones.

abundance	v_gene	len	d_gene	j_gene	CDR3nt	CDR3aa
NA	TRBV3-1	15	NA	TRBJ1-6	TGTGCCAGCAGCCAAGATGCGGGGTCTTACTCACCCCTCCACTTT	CASSQDAGSYSPLHF
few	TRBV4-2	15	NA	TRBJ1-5	TGTGCCAGCAGCCAAGATGGTCGGGAAAATCAGCCCCAGCATTTT	CASSQDGRENQPQHF
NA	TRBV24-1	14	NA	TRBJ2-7	TGTGCCACCAGTGATCGGACTGCCGCCTACGAGCAGTACTTC	CATSDRTAAYEQYF
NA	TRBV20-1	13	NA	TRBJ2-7	TGCAGTGCCCCGGCGCAGTCTGTGTGCGAGCAGTACTTC	CSAPAQSVCEQYF
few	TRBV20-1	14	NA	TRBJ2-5	TGCAGTGCTAGAAGGGACTCTGCTCCAGAGACCCAGTACTTC	CSARRDSAPETQYF
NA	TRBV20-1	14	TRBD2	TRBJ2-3	TGCAGTGCTAGATCTAGCGGGAGAAAAGATACGCAGTATTTT	CSARSSGRKDTQYF
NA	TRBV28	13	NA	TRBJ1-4	TGTACCAACCCTGAGGCACCCCCAGGGAAACTGTTTTTT	CTNPEAPPGKLFF
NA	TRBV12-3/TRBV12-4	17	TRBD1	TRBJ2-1	TGTGCCAGCAGTCTATTTGGGGACAGGGGATCCTACAATGAGCAGTTCTTC	CASSLFGDRGSYNEQFF
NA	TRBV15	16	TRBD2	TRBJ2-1	TGTGCCACCAGCACCTTTGGGAGGGAGGGCCGGAATGAGCAGTTCTTC	CATSTFGREGRNEQFF
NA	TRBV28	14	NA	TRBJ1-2	TGTGCCAGCAGTTCGTCAGGAGTTAAAGGTGGCTACACCTTC	CASSSSGVKGGYTF
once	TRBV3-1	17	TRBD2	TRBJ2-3	TGTGCCAGCAGCCGGTGGCTAGCGGGGGCTAGCACAGATATGCAGTATTTT	CASSRWLAGASTDMQYF
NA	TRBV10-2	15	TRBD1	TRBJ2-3	TGCGCCAGCAGTGAGCCTGGACAGGTCACAGATACGCAGTATTTT	CASSEPGQVTDTQYF
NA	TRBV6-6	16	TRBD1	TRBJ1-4	TGTGCCAGCAATCCCAAGGGGGCTACAACTAATGAAAAACTGTTTTTT	CASNPKGATTNEKLFF
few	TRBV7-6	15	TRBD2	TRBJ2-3	TGTGCCAGCAGCTTGCTAGCGGGATTCACAGATACGCAGTATTTT	CASSLLAGFTDTQYF
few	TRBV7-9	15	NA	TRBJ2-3	TGTGCCGGCAGCTTACGGACCGATAGCACAGATACGCAGTATTTT	CAGSLRTDSTDTQYF
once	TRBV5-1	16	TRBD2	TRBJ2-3	TGCGCCAGCAGCCAGGGCGGGCGGGAGATTACAGATACGCAGTATTTT	CASSQGGREITDTQYF